The clone carrying this TCR beta chain has only a few counts. Antigen specificity is unknown. The data originate from a study of T cell repertoires in cytomegalovirus infection. Across the whole study: It can be stated that public TCR beta signatures indicated CMV infection as well as a matching HLA type. Study-wide findings and caveats: In two of eight donors, the top clonotype was HLA-C-restricted CMV-specific. Identification of carriers of CMV plus the relevant HLA was achieved through cumulative public TCR beta family frequency.

CDR1 and CDR2 from the germline V gene are MNHEY and SMNVEV (reference sequence). Trimming removed 8 bases from V and 3 bases from J; junction bases left unmatched: 7. This CDR3 is 13 amino acids long. Each CDR3 protein gets one entry after TCRdb re-called the reads with MiXCR. Of 200,000 to 250,000 distinct CDR3 sequences in the sample, 22% were seen once. Input material: CD8+ T cells from PBMCs. The chain combines TRBV27 with TRBJ2-7, with 7 positions matching TRBD1. The source of this sequence is a human donor in good health (CMV status not recorded). Some clones in this sample may be carry-over from other donors' samples. CDR3 loop: CASGSGTDYEQYF. The CDR3, as DNA: TGTGCCAGCGGCTCCGGGACAGACTACGAGCAGTACTTC.